This T cell receptor beta chain was captured in a study of CD4+ T cells in melanoma. Repertoires were generated with immunoSEQ multiplex PCR, while TCRdb's copy carries only in-frame clones and drops some. The repertoire includes roughly 140,000 clones, around 90% of them detected once, and less than 2% sits in the top ten. CDR1 is LNHDA, CDR2 SQIVND, per germline (reference sequence). The CDR3 contains 16 residues. Trimming removed 10 bases at V and 0 bases at J, with 19 bases between. This clone was found once. Its cognate antigen is unknown. Whole-study findings and limits: Diverse differentiation states were reported for melanoma neoantigen-specific CD4+ T cells.

This receptor was obtained from a human donor with melanoma. The rearrangement links TRBV19 to TRBJ1-5, with D maybe TRBD1 (5 bases). The DNA of the CDR3 is TGTGCCACCGATATGGGGGGGGGATATAGCAATCAGCCCCAGCATTTT. This codes for CATDMGGGYSNQPQHF.